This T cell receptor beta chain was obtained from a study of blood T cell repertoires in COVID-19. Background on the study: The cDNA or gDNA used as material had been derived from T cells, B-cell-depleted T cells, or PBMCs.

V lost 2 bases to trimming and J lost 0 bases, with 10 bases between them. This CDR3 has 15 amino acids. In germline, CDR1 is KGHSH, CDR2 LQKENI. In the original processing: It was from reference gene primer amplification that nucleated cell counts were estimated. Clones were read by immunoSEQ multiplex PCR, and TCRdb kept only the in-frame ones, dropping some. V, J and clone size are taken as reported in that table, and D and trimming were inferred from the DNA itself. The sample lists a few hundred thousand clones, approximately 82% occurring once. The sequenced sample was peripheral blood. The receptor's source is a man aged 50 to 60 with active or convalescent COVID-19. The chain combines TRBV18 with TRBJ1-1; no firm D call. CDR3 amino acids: CASSPNRQVNTEAFF. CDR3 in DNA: TGTGCCAGCTCACCAAATAGACAAGTGAACACTGAAGCTTTCTTT.